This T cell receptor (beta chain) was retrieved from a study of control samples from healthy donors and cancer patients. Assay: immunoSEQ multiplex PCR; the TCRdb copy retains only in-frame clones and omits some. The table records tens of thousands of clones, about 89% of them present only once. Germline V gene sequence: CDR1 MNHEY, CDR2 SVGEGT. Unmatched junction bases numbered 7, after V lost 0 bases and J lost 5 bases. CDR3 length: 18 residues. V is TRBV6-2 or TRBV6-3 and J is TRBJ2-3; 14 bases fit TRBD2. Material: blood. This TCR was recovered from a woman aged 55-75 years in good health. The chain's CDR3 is CASSYSLGLAGVIDTQYF. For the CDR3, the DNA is TGTGCCAGCAGTTACTCATTGGGACTAGCGGGAGTCATAGATACGCAGTATTTT.